This T cell receptor (beta chain) was found in a study of blood T cell repertoires in COVID-19. V trimming: 3 bases; J trimming: 2 bases; junction bases outside the gene matches: 6. This CDR3 contains 15 residues. Germline values: CDR1 ENHRY, CDR2 SYGVKD. TCRdb keeps only in-frame clones here, not all; method: immunoSEQ multiplex PCR. Altogether around 190,000 clones are present, 88% being singletons, with the ten largest covering roughly a sixth. Material for sequencing was peripheral blood. This receptor was obtained from a man aged 50-60 years with COVID-19, enrolled during active disease. The rearrangement joins TRBV10-3 to TRBJ2-5; 7 bases map to TRBD2. The CDR3: CAISDQRGTQETQYF. The CDR3 DNA reads TGTGCCATCAGTGACCAGCGGGGAACACAAGAGACCCAGTACTTC.